This T cell receptor beta chain was recorded in a study of blood T cell repertoires in COVID-19. Overall study context: There were acute and convalescent COVID-19 samples, and they came from the United States, Italy and Spain.

Per the study methods: Estimation of nucleated cell counts was performed using reference gene primer amplification. Profiling relied on immunoSEQ multiplex PCR, and the TCRdb table lists in-frame clones only, not all of them. V, J and clone size were drawn from that table, and D and trimming were deduced from the DNA. There are 270,000 or so clones in the sample; around 89% occur only once, and about 5% lies in the top ten. This clone appeared once. The CDR3 has 15 amino acids. Germline V gene data show CDR1 as MDHEN and CDR2 as SYDVKM. V lost 6 bases and J lost 8; bases outside the gene matches: 13. Sequencing input: peripheral blood. The genes are TRBV28 and TRBJ1-2, with TRBD1 identical over 9 bases. The TCR sequence derives from a man in his forties with acute or convalescent COVID-19. The DNA of the CDR3 is TGTGCCAGCAGAACTAATCCGGGACAGGGTTTCGGCTACACCTTC. Translated, it gives CASRTNPGQGFGYTF.